The 25 T cell receptor beta chains listed next were all sequenced from one sample in a study of cytomegalovirus exposure and HLA in healthy donors. 13 Jbeta primers and 60 Vbeta primers were used for the PCR. Some clones are missing from TCRdb's copy, which holds only in-frame ones; the method was immunoSEQ multiplex PCR. The sample gives 250,000 or so clones, roughly 91% of which show up once; roughly 1.6% is in the top ten. Sequenced material: PBMCs. The receptors stem from a girl aged 2-10 years in good health and CMV-seronegative.

This clone was recorded once. V usage is TRBV27 and J usage is TRBJ1-1; D unresolved. The germline V gene encodes CDR1 MNHEY and CDR2 SMNVEV (reference sequence). V was shortened by 6 bases and J by 8 bases, with 10 bases between the two germline ends. The CDR3 sequence is 11 residues long. This chain's CDR3 is CASRGRREAFF. Here the CDR3 DNA reads TGTGCCAGCAGGGGGAGGAGAGAAGCTTTCTTT.

V usage is TRBV6-5 and J usage is TRBJ2-3, with 8 nucleotides matching TRBD1. V shed 6 bases and J 3 bases; nucleotides not matched to a gene: 5. This CDR3 contains 14 residues. The germline CDR1 and CDR2 sequences are MNHEY and SVGAGI. The CDR3: CASRPGQATDTQYF. CDR3 DNA sequence: TGTGCCAGCAGACCGGGACAGGCAACAGATACGCAGTATTTT.

This clone came up once. The chain links TRBV4-2 to TRBJ1-5; unclear D gene. There are 13 residues in the CDR3. The V gene lost 4 bases and the J gene lost 3 bases, with 7 bases spanning the gap. Germline values: CDR1 LGHNA, CDR2 YNFKEQ. The CDR3 is CASSPVDNQPQHF. CDR3 nucleotides: TGTGCCAGCAGCCCTGTAGACAATCAGCCCCAGCATTTT.

V gene TRBV5-6 combines with J gene TRBJ2-5, with a possible D match to TRBD1 (6 bases). The closer fit of TRBJ2-7 to the DNA end suggests the J call may be wrong. Germline loops: CDR1 SGHDT, CDR2 YYEEEE. The CDR3 consists of 13 residues. The CDR3 loop is CASSLTGSYEQYF. The DNA for the CDR3 is TGTGCCAGCAGCTTAACAGGGTCCTACGAGCAGTACTTC.

The chain is built from TRBV2 and TRBJ2-7; 7 nucleotides align to TRBD1. CDR1 and CDR2 from the germline V gene are SNHLY and FYNNEI. V shed 8 bases, J shed 7 bases, and the junction held 5 bases outside the gene matches. The CDR3 runs to 11 residues. Here the CDR3 DNA reads TGTGCCAGCGGACAGGTCTTGGAGCAGTACTTC. Encoded protein: CASGQVLEQYF.

This chain connects TRBV5-1 to TRBJ1-1, with D uncertain. The CDR3 is made up of 13 amino acids. The V gene's germline CDR1 is SGHRS and CDR2 YFSETQ. V lost 7 bases and J 0 bases, leaving 10 bases between the germline ends. CDR3 protein: CASWAHVNTEAFF. The DNA for the CDR3 is TGCGCCAGCTGGGCCCACGTGAACACTGAAGCTTTCTTT.

The gene calls are TRBV19 and TRBJ1-3; no definite D call. Trimming stripped 5 bases from V and 2 bases from J, with 19 bases between. CDR1 and CDR2 from the germline V gene are LNHDA and SQIVND (reference sequence). The CDR3 loop spans 17 amino acids. CDR3: CASSSSLATGTGNTIYF. The CDR3 region has the DNA TGTGCCAGTAGTTCTAGTTTGGCCACGGGGACTGGAAACACCATATATTTT. Variable domain in full (rest from reference TRBV19 and TRBJ1-3): DGGITQSPKYLFRKEGQNVTLSCEQNLNHDAMYWYRQDPGQGLRLIYYSQIVNDFQKGDIAEGYSVSREKKESFPLTVTSAQKNPTAFYLCASSSSLATGTGNTIYFGEGSWLTVV.

This clone has just a few counts. The chain recombines TRBV19 with TRBJ1-5; 9 positions match TRBD1. CDR3 length: 14 residues. CDR1 is LNHDA, CDR2 SQIVND, per germline (reference sequence). V lost 7 bases to trimming and J lost 2 bases; unmatched junction nucleotides: 3. The CDR3 DNA is TGTGCCAGTAACAGGGGGCGAGGCAATCAGCCCCAGCATTTT. It yields the protein CASNRGRGNQPQHF.

This clone was seen just once. V gene TRBV4-1 combines with J gene TRBJ2-1; 10 bases match TRBD1. CDR1 and CDR2 (germline): MGHRA, YSYEKL. The length of the CDR3 is 15 residues. The ends lost 1 base at V and 7 bases at J; junction bases unmatched: 4. CDR3 sequence (DNA): TGCGCCAGCAGCCAAGGACAGGGGGCTGGTAATGAGCAGTTCTTC. Its protein product is CASSQGQGAGNEQFF.

The chain links TRBV6-1 to TRBJ1-1; no firm D call. Trimming took 10 bases from V and 0 from J, leaving 12 bases between them. Germline-derived CDR1 and CDR2 are MNHNS and SASEGT. CDR3 size: 13 residues. DNA for the CDR3: TGTGCCACGGTAGGGAGAATGAACACTGAAGCTTTCTTT. Its protein product is CATVGRMNTEAFF.

This rearrangement joins TRBV28 to TRBJ2-3; possibly TRBD1 for D (7 bases). The CDR3 loop spans 17 amino acids. With 3 bases removed from V and 4 bases from J, the gap between germline ends came to 20 bases. Looked up from germline, CDR1 is MDHEN and CDR2 is SYDVKM. The CDR3 here is CASSFVEGAAYSDTQYF. CDR3 DNA: TGTGCCAGCAGTTTTGTGGAGGGGGCGGCGTATTCAGATACGCAGTATTTT.

This clone was seen once. The chain recombines TRBV11-2 with TRBJ1-1; 10 bases are shared with TRBD1. Per the germline V gene, CDR1 is SGHAT and CDR2 is FQNNGV. The CDR3 extends over 18 amino acids. Unmatched junction bases numbered 10, after V lost 1 base and J lost 2 bases. CDR3 residues: CASSLGRTGGLTNTEAFF. DNA of the CDR3: TGTGCCAGCAGCTTAGGTAGGACAGGGGGACTAACCAACACTGAAGCTTTCTTT.

The V call is TRBV11-3, the J call TRBJ2-1, with 8 positions matching TRBD2. The CDR3 extends over 14 amino acids. With V trimmed by 3 bases and J by 8 bases, 6 bases remained unmatched. CDR1 and CDR2 (germline): SGHNT, YENEEA. CDR3 DNA sequence: TGTGCCAGCAGCTTCCGGGAGGGGGGTGATGAGCAGTTCTTC. This sequence encodes CASSFREGGDEQFF. Looking up the rest from reference TRBV11-3 and TRBJ2-1 gives the full variable domain: EAGVVQSPRYKIIEKKQPVAFWCNPISGHNTLYWYLQNLGQGPELLIRYENEEAVDDSQLPKDRFSAERLKGVDSTLKIQPAELGDSAVYLCASSFREGGDEQFFGPGTRLTVL.

The J gene is TRBJ2-5, the V gene TRBV5-5; D is uncertain. The CDR3 runs to 14 residues. The V and J ends lost 4 bases and 1 base respectively, with 11 bases between them. Germline CDR1 SGHKS, CDR2 YYEKEE (reference sequence). CDR3 in amino acids: CASSIPVIQETQYF. The DNA for the CDR3 is TGTGCCAGCAGCATACCGGTAATCCAAGAGACCCAGTACTTC.

The chain is built from TRBV6-1 and TRBJ1-1; tentatively, D is TRBD1 (5 bases). Germline CDR1 and CDR2: MNHNS and SASEGT. Trimming cost V 2 bases and J 0 bases, with 28 bases left between them. This CDR3 has 21 amino acids. CDR3 coding DNA: TGTGCCAGCAGTGAAACGACACACCCGCACCAGGGTCTACGTTTGAACACTGAAGCTTTCTTT. Its translation is CASSETTHPHQGLRLNTEAFF.

The chain combines TRBV19 with TRBJ2-3, with D perhaps TRBD2 (7 bases). Germline loops: CDR1 LNHDA, CDR2 SQIVND (reference sequence). The CDR3 sequence is 13 residues long. V lost 5 bases to trimming and J lost 8 bases, with 14 bases between them. This chain's CDR3 is CASSGGATGTQYF. CDR3 sequence (DNA): TGTGCCAGTAGTGGGGGGGCCACCGGTACGCAGTATTTT.

The V call is TRBV5-6, the J call TRBJ1-2; D unresolved. The V end was cut by 0 bases, the J end by 5 bases, with 11 bases between. CDR3 length: 14 residues. Germline CDR1 is SGHDT and CDR2 is YYEEEE. The CDR3 region is CASSLDRKFYGYTF. CDR3 nucleotide sequence: TGTGCCAGCAGCTTGGACAGAAAATTTTATGGCTACACCTTC.

The chain links TRBV5-6 to TRBJ1-5, with 11 bases aligning to TRBD1. CDR1 is SGHDT, CDR2 YYEEEE, per germline. CDR3 size: 17 residues. V trimming: 2 bases; J trimming: 6 bases; junction bases outside the gene matches: 10. The CDR3 loop reads CASSLGQGARGGQPQHF. The CDR3 DNA sequence: TGTGCCAGCAGCTTAGGACAGGGGGCGCGAGGAGGTCAGCCCCAGCATTTT.

The rearrangement joins TRBV27 to TRBJ2-5; 8 nucleotides match TRBD2. The CDR3 has 14 residues. Per germline, CDR1 MNHEY and CDR2 SMNVEV (reference sequence). The V gene end was trimmed by 10 bases and the J gene end by 5 bases; junction bases not matched to a gene: 12. The CDR3 protein is CATAGGWKGETQYF. CDR3 coding DNA: TGTGCCACCGCGGGGGGATGGAAGGGGGAGACCCAGTACTTC.

V is TRBV7-2 and J is TRBJ2-6; a weak D match, TRBD1 (5 bases). Germline V gene sequence: CDR1 SGHTA, CDR2 FQGNSA. Trimming took 5 bases from V and 0 from J, leaving 11 bases between them. This CDR3 spans 16 amino acids. The CDR3, as DNA: TGTGCCAGCAGCCCCTCGACAGACTCTGGGGCCAACGTCCTGACTTTC. Translation: CASSPSTDSGANVLTF.

The CDR3 region is CASLGRARNEQFF. The CDR3 DNA follows: TGTGCCAGCCTCGGGAGGGCGAGGAATGAGCAGTTCTTC. The rearrangement joins TRBV2 to TRBJ2-1; TRBD2 matches 8 bases. V shed 8 bases, J shed 7 bases, and the junction held 7 bases outside the gene matches. The germline V gene has CDR1 SNHLY and CDR2 FYNNEI. The CDR3 is 13 residues long.

The CDR3 DNA reads TGTGCCATCAGAACTAGCGGGGGAACCTACAATGAGCAGTTCTTC. Translation gives CAIRTSGGTYNEQFF. The chain carries TRBV10-3 and TRBJ2-1; 11 nucleotides match TRBD2. Germline lookup yields CDR1 ENHRY and CDR2 SYGVKD. The CDR3 contains 15 residues. The V gene end was trimmed by 6 bases and the J gene end by 2 bases; junction bases not matched to a gene: 3.

The chain uses TRBV5-1 and TRBJ2-3; the D gene is possibly TRBD2 (6 bases). The V and J ends lost 1 base and 0 bases respectively, with 12 bases between them. Per germline, CDR1 SGHRS and CDR2 YFSETQ. The CDR3 covers 16 residues. The CDR3 bases are TGCGCCAGCAGCTTGAGTGGCGGGGCTAGCACAGATACGCAGTATTTT. It specifies CASSLSGGASTDTQYF.

The chain employs TRBV19 and TRBJ2-7, with 7 bases aligning to TRBD1. V lost 3 bases, J lost 2 bases, and 10 bases stayed unmatched. The CDR3 consists of 16 residues. CDR1 is LNHDA, CDR2 SQIVND, per germline (reference sequence). CDR3 in amino acids: CASSMGVFQGAYEQYF. The CDR3 bases are TGTGCCAGTAGTATGGGAGTCTTCCAGGGGGCCTACGAGCAGTACTTC.

The rearrangement uses TRBV7-9 and TRBJ1-6; 9 positions match TRBD1. From germline, CDR1 is SEHNR and CDR2 FQNEAQ (reference sequence). This CDR3 spans 16 amino acids. The ends lost 6 bases at V and 1 base at J; junction bases unmatched: 4. The DNA for the CDR3 is TGTGCCAGCAGTCAACAGGGGGCATCCTATAATTCACCCCTCCACTTT. Amino acid sequence: CASSQQGASYNSPLHF.